These T cell receptor beta chains were read from a single sample in a study of memory CD4+ T cells and cytomegalovirus serostatus. Produced via immunoSEQ multiplex PCR; TCRdb's table is partial and in-frame only. The table has tens of thousands of clones, approximately 81% seen once. Material for sequencing was memory CD4+ T cells from blood. The receptor source for this set is an adult in good health and CMV-seropositive. The CDR3 runs from the conserved cysteine through the conserved F or W. The D gene is left open where the match is weak. The size field is filled for only some rows; it gives once, few, many or a size class.

J gene | CDR3 length | clone size | V gene | D gene | CDR3 DNA | CDR3 protein
TRBJ2-7 | 14 | NA | TRBV21-1 | NA | TGTGCCAGCAGCAAAGTGAAGGTTAGATACGAGCAGTACTTC | CASSKVKVRYEQYF
TRBJ2-3 | 18 | NA | TRBV5-1 | NA | TGCGCCAGCAGCCCGGGGGACTTAGGGAACGACGGCACAGATACGCAGTATTTT | CASSPGDLGNDGTDTQYF
TRBJ1-1 | 14 | few | TRBV27 | NA | TGTGCCAGCAGTACGCTGGGGGTGAACACTGAAGCTTTCTTT | CASSTLGVNTEAFF
TRBJ1-1 | 14 | NA | TRBV5-6 | NA | TGTGCCAGCAGGAGAACAGGGAGGAACACTGAAGCTTTCTTT | CASRRTGRNTEAFF
TRBJ2-4 | 15 | NA | TRBV2 | NA | TGTGCCAGCAGTGCGGGATCAGCAACCAAAAACATTCAGTACTTC | CASSAGSATKNIQYF
TRBJ1-3 | 13 | NA | TRBV5-1 | NA | TGCGCCAGCACCTCTTTTCCTGGAAACACCATATATTTT | CASTSFPGNTIYF
TRBJ1-4 | 16 | NA | TRBV5-5 | NA | TGTGCCAGCAGCTTTGTGCCAGAGTCAACTAATGAAAAACTGTTTTTT | CASSFVPESTNEKLFF
TRBJ1-1 | 14 | NA | TRBV7-2 | NA | TGTGCCAGCAGCCCCAGGGTTTGGAGCACTGAAGCTTTCTTT | CASSPRVWSTEAFF
TRBJ1-6 | 16 | once | TRBV4-1 | TRBD1 | TGCGCCAGCAGCCAAGATCTGACAGGGGAGGGATCACCCCTCCACTTT | CASSQDLTGEGSPLHF
TRBJ1-4 | 11 | NA | TRBV29-1 | NA | TGCAGTTCGGCAATCGGTGAAAAACTGTTTTTT | CSSAIGEKLFF
TRBJ1-1 | 13 | once | TRBV4-1 | NA | TGCGCCAGCAGCCAGGGGGCGGGCACTGAAGCTTTCTTT | CASSQGAGTEAFF
TRBJ1-1 | 12 | few | TRBV15 | NA | TGTGCCACCAGCAGAGAGGAAGCTGAAGCTTTCTTT | CATSREEAEAFF
TRBJ2-2 | 16 | NA | TRBV25-1 | NA | TGTGCCAGCAGTGAAGGAGGGGGGTGGGACACCGGGGAGCTGTTTTTT | CASSEGGGWDTGELFF
TRBJ1-4 | 14 | medium-sized | TRBV7-9 | NA | TGTGCCAGCAGTCCCGGGGGGTTTAATGAAAAACTGTTTTTT | CASSPGGFNEKLFF
TRBJ1-2 | 13 | NA | TRBV6-5 | NA | TGTGCCAGCAGTTACCAGGGTAACTATGGCTACACCTTC | CASSYQGNYGYTF
TRBJ1-6 | 14 | NA | TRBV19 | NA | TGTGCCAGTACTATGGTGGGAGAGGATTCACCCCTCCACTTT | CASTMVGEDSPLHF
TRBJ2-7 | 14 | NA | TRBV5-1 | NA | TGCGCCAGCAGCTTGGGTGGTTTTTCCAACGAGCAGTACTTC | CASSLGGFSNEQYF
TRBJ1-6 | 12 | few | TRBV2 | NA | TGTGCCAGCCGGCAGGGAGTCTCACCCCTCCACTTT | CASRQGVSPLHF
TRBJ2-5 | 14 | few | TRBV11-2 | NA | TGTGCCAGCAGCTTAGGGGTGACTAGTAAGACCCAGTACTTC | CASSLGVTSKTQYF
TRBJ2-5 | 14 | NA | TRBV7-8 | NA | TGTGCCAGCAGCTCCCAGGTTAGACAAGAGACCCAGTACTTC | CASSSQVRQETQYF
TRBJ2-7 | 14 | NA | TRBV27 | NA | TGTGCCAGCAGTGCAGACAGGAGAGCCCTCGAGCAGTACTTC | CASSADRRALEQYF
TRBJ2-1 | 16 | NA | TRBV4-3 | NA | TGCGCCAGCAGCCGACAAAGAGGGGGACTTTACAATGAGCAGTTCTTC | CASSRQRGGLYNEQFF